The clone carrying this T cell receptor beta chain was observed a handful of times. Its antigen is unknown. This specimen comes from a study of regulatory and conventional T cells in RAG deficiency. Points from the study as a whole: Sorted Omenn CD25-high CD127-low cells may not be bona fide Tregs. Control T-cell subsets had markedly higher Shannon entropy and lower Simpson indices than RAG-deficient patients. Omenn patients showed >90% Treg-Tconv overlap and shorter CDR3 lengths.

Genomic DNA came from blood regulatory T cells gated CD4+ CD25-high CD127-low. This CDR3 is 15 amino acids long. Germline loops: CDR1 MNHEY, CDR2 SVGAGI. V shed 6 bases and J shed 6 bases, with 15 bases lying between them. Assay used: immunoSEQ multiplex PCR; TCRdb lists only in-frame clones, some missing. The sample consists of about 19,000 clones, about nine tenths of them appearing once. The data were also submitted as part of a second study, on regulatory T cells. Turning to that study: Amplification used 52 TRBV primers and 13 TRBJ primers.

This chain connects TRBV6-5 to TRBJ1-6; unclear D gene. This TCR came from a human donor in good health. The source material was Tregs sorted from blood. CDR3 loop: CASSHFQLGNSPLHF. CDR3 DNA sequence: TGTGCCAGCAGCCACTTCCAGTTAGGTAATTCACCCCTCCACTTT.